A selection of T cell receptor beta chains follows, all from one sample in a study of cytomegalovirus exposure and HLA in healthy donors. Generated by immunoSEQ multiplex PCR, the TCRdb table keeps only in-frame clones and is missing some. The listing contains roughly 50,000 clones. The sample was PBMCs. These receptors all come from a woman aged 40-49 years in good health and CMV-seronegative. Both conserved end residues are part of each CDR3. D genes are given only for firm matches.

TRBD1	TRBV6-1	TRBJ2-2	CASSEYSRQGYNTGELFF	TGTGCCAGCAGTGAATATTCCCGACAGGGGTATAACACCGGGGAGCTGTTTTTT
TRBD2	TRBV10-3	TRBJ2-2	CAISEPGTSENTGELFF	TGTGCCATCAGTGAGCCAGGGACTAGCGAGAACACCGGGGAGCTGTTTTTT
TRBD2	TRBV6-1	TRBJ2-5	CASSEVGSGGGRTQYF	TGTGCCAGCAGTGAAGTTGGTAGCGGGGGGGGGAGGACCCAGTACTTC
TRBD2	TRBV4-2	TRBJ2-1	CASSQGTSGGITNEQFF	TGTGCCAGCAGCCAAGGGACTAGCGGGGGAATCACCAATGAGCAGTTCTTC
TRBD1	TRBV19	TRBJ2-7	CASSDQLPGTGSTYEQYF	TGTGCCAGTAGTGACCAGCTCCCCGGGACAGGGTCTACCTACGAGCAGTACTTC
TRBD2	TRBV5-3	TRBJ2-7	CARSLGSPGGERYEQYF	TGTGCCAGAAGCTTGGGCAGCCCTGGGGGGGAAAGATACGAGCAGTACTTC
-	TRBV5-1	TRBJ2-7	CASSFQGEAFPYEQYF	TGCGCCAGCAGCTTCCAGGGGGAGGCCTTCCCCTACGAGCAGTACTTC
TRBD1	TRBV28	TRBJ2-3	CASSLPGQGGGATQYF	TGTGCCAGCAGTTTGCCGGGACAGGGGGGGGGAGCAACGCAGTATTTT
TRBD2	TRBV7-9	TRBJ2-2	CASRLAGVGTGELFF	TGTGCCAGCAGATTAGCGGGAGTGGGTACCGGGGAGCTGTTTTTT
TRBD2	TRBV18	TRBJ2-7	CASSDRLAGDEQYF	TGTGCCAGCTCCGATCGACTAGCAGGAGACGAGCAGTACTTC
TRBD1	TRBV6-5	TRBJ2-7	CASRIREPQGVEQYF	TGTGCCAGCAGGATACGAGAGCCACAGGGGGTTGAGCAGTACTTC
-	TRBV5-5	TRBJ1-5	CASSTRTDLGYNQPQHF	TGTGCCAGCAGCACCCGGACAGATTTGGGTTACAATCAGCCCCAGCATTTT
-	TRBV7-2	TRBJ2-7	CASSLGLVLGYEQYF	TGTGCCAGCAGCCTGGGACTTGTTCTAGGCTACGAGCAGTACTTC
-	TRBV6-1	TRBJ2-3	CATLERGNKDTQYF	TGTGCCACCCTCGAACGCGGGAACAAAGATACGCAGTATTTT
TRBD1	TRBV7-2	TRBJ2-6	CASSRQGAGANVLTF	TGTGCCAGCAGCCGTCAGGGGGCTGGGGCCAACGTCCTGACTTTC
-	TRBV27	TRBJ2-7	CASSLTGHLYEQYF	TGTGCCAGCAGTCTGACCGGACACCTCTACGAGCAGTACTTC
TRBD1	TRBV6-1	TRBJ1-1	CASRRGQGNTEAFF	TGTGCCAGCAGGAGGGGACAGGGGAACACTGAAGCTTTCTTT
TRBD1	TRBV4-1	TRBJ1-2	CASSQDERTGRLGGYTF	TGCGCCAGCAGCCAAGATGAACGGACAGGACGGCTTGGTGGCTACACCTTC
TRBD2	TRBV4-2	TRBJ2-3	CASSPAGGLAGAKGTQYF	TGTGCCAGCAGCCCAGCGGGAGGCCTAGCGGGAGCCAAGGGTACGCAGTATTTT
TRBD1	TRBV29-1	TRBJ2-7	CSVAPRDSYEQYF	TGCAGCGTTGCGCCCCGGGACAGCTACGAGCAGTACTTC
TRBD1	TRBV7-9	TRBJ1-2	CASSFPGQKTNYGYTF	TGTGCCAGCAGCTTTCCGGGACAGAAAACTAACTATGGCTACACCTTC
-	TRBV4-3	TRBJ2-1	CASSQDRERERNEQFF	TGCGCCAGCAGCCAAGATCGGGAAAGGGAGCGGAATGAGCAGTTCTTC
TRBD1	TRBV6-6	TRBJ2-3	CASTIGGADTQYF	TGTGCCAGCACCATAGGGGGCGCAGATACGCAGTATTTT
-	TRBV2	TRBJ1-1	CASSLEGRTEAFF	TGTGCCAGCAGTTTGGAGGGGCGAACTGAAGCTTTCTTT
-	TRBV10-2	TRBJ1-1	CATRQSFMNTEAFF	TGCGCCACCAGACAGTCCTTCATGAACACTGAAGCTTTCTTT
-	TRBV7-3	TRBJ1-1	CASSSGGPNTEAFF	TGTGCCAGCAGCTCCGGGGGGCCAAACACTGAAGCTTTCTTT
-	TRBV30	TRBJ2-5	CAWSVTGSETQYF	TGTGCCTGGAGTGTAACGGGTAGCGAGACCCAGTACTTC
-	TRBV7-2	TRBJ2-5	CASSFGGGSETQYF	TGTGCCAGCAGCTTCGGGGGCGGGAGCGAGACCCAGTACTTC
TRBD1	TRBV19	TRBJ2-5	CASSTGTGRLQETQYF	TGTGCCAGTAGTACCGGGACAGGTCGACTCCAAGAGACCCAGTACTTC
TRBD1	TRBV29-1	TRBJ2-7	CSITGESYEQYF	TGCAGCATTACAGGGGAGTCCTACGAGCAGTACTTC
-	TRBV5-4	TRBJ2-1	CASSRAAGSREQFF	TGTGCCAGCAGCCGGGCGGCGGGTTCAAGGGAGCAGTTCTTC
-	TRBV5-6	TRBJ1-5	CASSQPGYQPQHF	TGTGCCAGCAGCCAGCCAGGATATCAGCCCCAGCATTTT
-	TRBV9	TRBJ1-1	CASTESCRAFF	TGTGCCAGCACCGAGAGCTGCCGCGCTTTCTTT
TRBD1	TRBV27	TRBJ1-6	CASSLDRAGSSPLHF	TGTGCCAGCAGTTTAGACAGGGCTGGTAGTTCACCCCTCCACTTT
TRBD2	TRBV9	TRBJ2-3	CASSCLAGGLGGTDTQYF	TGTGCCAGCAGCTGTCTAGCGGGAGGCCTTGGGGGCACAGATACGCAGTATTTT
TRBD2	TRBV4-1	TRBJ2-3	CASSPNPLAGGTDTQYF	TGCGCCAGCAGCCCGAACCCACTAGCGGGGGGCACAGATACGCAGTATTTT
-	TRBV15	TRBJ2-5	CATSRDPGQETQYF	TGTGCCACCAGCAGAGATCCGGGTCAGGAGACCCAGTACTTC
TRBD1	TRBV18	TRBJ1-1	CASSPRDRNTEAFF	TGTGCCAGCTCACCCCGGGACAGGAACACTGAAGCTTTCTTT
-	TRBV28	TRBJ2-2	CASSPLGDINTGELFF	TGTGCCAGCAGTCCCCTAGGGGACATTAACACCGGGGAGCTGTTTTTT
-	TRBV2	TRBJ1-1	CAASGMVEAFF	TGTGCCGCCTCAGGCATGGTTGAAGCTTTCTTT
-	TRBV6-4	TRBJ1-3	CATSYHSIPGYEGNTIYF	TGTGCCACCTCTTATCACTCCATTCCGGGTTACGAAGGAAACACCATATATTTT
TRBD1	TRBV6-1	TRBJ1-3	CASSEQTGESGNTIYF	TGTGCCAGCAGTGAGCAGACAGGGGAGTCGGGAAACACCATATATTTT
-	TRBV2	TRBJ2-5	CASRIDRHQENQYF	TGTGCCAGCAGGATTGACAGACACCAAGAGAACCAGTACTTC
-	TRBV19	TRBJ2-7	CASSISSSYEQYF	TGTGCCAGTAGTATATCATCCTCCTACGAGCAGTACTTC
-	TRBV5-6	TRBJ2-6	CASSFIGSSGANVLTF	TGTGCCAGCAGCTTTATCGGGAGCTCTGGGGCCAACGTCCTGACTTTC
TRBD1	TRBV18	TRBJ1-5	CASSAQGASNQPQHF	TGTGCCAGCTCAGCCCAGGGGGCTAGCAATCAGCCCCAGCATTTT
TRBD1	TRBV30	TRBJ1-2	CAWRARQGSSYYGYTF	TGTGCCTGGAGAGCACGACAGGGATCCTCGTACTATGGCTACACCTTC
-	TRBV5-1	TRBJ2-7	CASSQTSYEQYF	TGCGCCAGCAGCCAGACTTCCTACGAGCAGTACTTC
-	TRBV7-9	TRBJ1-1	CASRLGRGEAFF	TGTGCCAGCAGATTAGGGAGAGGTGAAGCTTTCTTT
-	TRBV7-6	TRBJ2-7	CASSLTSYEQYF	TGTGCCAGCAGCTTGACTAGCTACGAGCAGTACTTC